The 29 T cell receptor beta chains below all came from one sample that was sequenced in a study of T cell responses to AZD1222 COVID-19 vaccine (dated by TCRdb to about 2021). Library preparation employed the immunoSEQ multiplex PCR assay. The source is immuneACCESS, and TCRdb retained only in-frame sequences with V and J called. Part of the clones is not carried over; for the studies checked, unresolved V genes explain less than half of this, and the remainder is unexplained. In all, the sample holds 120,000 or so clones, and roughly 91% of those were seen once. About 4.8% of the sample lies in the top ten. The sample's time point label, in plain terms: baseline before first vaccination. Specimen: peripheral blood, collected on day 0 of AZD1222 vaccination. Receptors were obtained from an adult in good health.

This sequence joins TRBV28 and TRBJ1-5; TRBD1 is a possible D gene (5 bases). Trimming stripped 2 bases from V and 10 bases from J, with 15 bases between. The CDR3 runs to 14 residues. Germline loops: CDR1 MDHEN, CDR2 SYDVKM. The DNA of the CDR3 is TGTGCCAGCAGTTTACGGGGGACCTTGGGCCCCCAGCATTTT. Translated, it gives CASSLRGTLGPQHF.

The chain carries TRBV6-6 and TRBJ2-3; D remains unclear. This CDR3 has 13 amino acids. The germline V gene has CDR1 MNHNY and CDR2 SVGAGI (reference sequence). V shed 7 bases and J shed 1 base, with 9 bases lying between them. DNA of the CDR3: TGTGCCAGCACCCCTCCGGGCACAGATACGCAGTATTTT. It yields the protein CASTPPGTDTQYF.

This clone has only one observation. The chain recombines TRBV19 with TRBJ1-1, with D perhaps TRBD1 (6 bases). Deletions cut 5 bases from V and 1 base from J, with 14 bases between. Looked up from germline, CDR1 is LNHDA and CDR2 is SQIVND (reference sequence). CDR3 size: 15 residues. CDR3 DNA sequence: TGTGCCAGTAGTGGTACGGGACACCCGAACACTGAAGCTTTCTTT. It is translated as CASSGTGHPNTEAFF.

The chain employs TRBV6-5 and TRBJ1-6; D not certain. The CDR3 runs 13 residues. V was cut by 2 bases and J by 7 bases, with 6 bases left in between. The germline gives CDR1 MNHEY, CDR2 SVGAGI. CDR3 coding DNA: TGTGCCAGCAGTTACGTCAAGAATTCACCCCTCCACTTT. This encodes CASSYVKNSPLHF.

V usage is TRBV21-1 and J usage is TRBJ2-7. TRBV21-1 corresponds to a pseudogene. The CDR3 has 16 residues. CDR3 in amino acids: CASSEPKSGDSYEQYF. The CDR3 nucleotides are TGTGCCAGCAGCGAACCCAAGTCTGGGGACTCCTACGAGCAGTACTTC.

The CDR3 DNA reads as TGTGCCAGCAGTTTCACCATCTGGGGCCACAATGAAAAACTGTTTTTT. Amino acid sequence: CASSFTIWGHNEKLFF. The chain recombines TRBV28 with TRBJ1-4; perhaps TRBD1 as D (5 bases). This CDR3 is 16 amino acids long. Germline loops: CDR1 MDHEN, CDR2 SYDVKM. V shed 3 bases and J shed 5 bases, with 16 bases lying between them.

The CDR3 DNA reads as TGTGCCAGTAGGGGGGGCTCAGTTGGGAATCAGCCCCAGCATTTT. It translates to CASRGGSVGNQPQHF. V usage is TRBV19 and J usage is TRBJ1-5; tentatively, D is TRBD1 (6 bases). The V gene's germline CDR1 is LNHDA and CDR2 SQIVND (reference sequence). CDR3 length equals 15 residues. The V end was cut by 6 bases, the J end by 4 bases, with 16 bases between. The full variable domain, in which reference TRBV19 and TRBJ1-5 provide the parts outside the CDR3, is DGGITQSPKYLFRKEGQNVTLSCEQNLNHDAMYWYRQDPGQGLRLIYYSQIVNDFQKGDIAEGYSVSREKKESFPLTVTSAQKNPTAFYLCASRGGSVGNQPQHFGDGTRLSIL.

V usage is TRBV24-1 and J usage is TRBJ2-1; no definite D call. Trimming left V 3 bases short and J 4 bases short, with 3 bases between. Germline-derived CDR1 and CDR2 are KGHDR and SFDVKD. The length of the CDR3 is 12 residues. The CDR3 DNA reads as TGTGCCACCAGTGATGATTACAATGAGCAGTTCTTC. This translates into CATSDDYNEQFF.

This chain connects TRBV9 to TRBJ2-1; 10 nucleotides align to TRBD2. Germline CDR1 reads SGDLS; CDR2 reads YYNGEE. This CDR3 has 17 amino acids. With V trimmed by 0 bases and J by 6 bases, 9 bases remained unmatched. The CDR3 loop reads CASSVGGSSGRGNEQFF. The CDR3 DNA sequence: TGTGCCAGCAGCGTAGGAGGGTCGAGCGGGAGGGGCAATGAGCAGTTCTTC.

This chain connects TRBV5-1 to TRBJ1-2; a weak D match, TRBD1 (6 bases). The length of the CDR3 is 15 residues. Germline V lookup: CDR1 SGHRS, CDR2 YFSETQ. Trimming left V 3 bases short and J 4 bases short, with 16 bases between. This CDR3 is CASSSPRGAFYGYTF. The CDR3, as DNA: TGCGCCAGCAGCTCCCCTCGGGGGGCGTTCTATGGCTACACCTTC.

Here the CDR3 reads CASSQDERQIYEQYF. As DNA, the CDR3 is TGTGCCAGCAGCCAAGATGAGCGCCAGATCTACGAGCAGTACTTC. The chain couples TRBV3-1 (or the pseudogene TRBV3-2) to TRBJ2-7; D is unresolved. The germline CDR1 and CDR2 sequences are LGHDT and YNNKEL (reference sequence). Trimming removed 0 bases from V and 3 bases from J, with 12 bases in between. This CDR3 is built from 15 residues.

The chain combines TRBV7-9 with TRBJ1-5; 7 bases align to TRBD1. The CDR3 spans 16 residues. Germline V gene data show CDR1 as SEHNR and CDR2 as FQNEAQ (reference sequence). The V segment lost 4 bases and the J segment 0 bases; nucleotides outside the gene matches: 6. The CDR3 region is CASSSHRGSSNQPQHF. In nucleotides, the CDR3 is TGTGCCAGCAGCTCCCACAGGGGATCTAGCAATCAGCCCCAGCATTTT.

The genes are TRBV20-1 and TRBJ1-1; D may be TRBD1 (5 bases). The CDR3 has 11 residues. Germline V gene sequence: CDR1 DFQATT, CDR2 SNEGSKA (reference sequence). Trimming removed 6 bases at V and 13 bases at J, with 18 bases between. This CDR3 reads CSARGGADGFF. The CDR3 bases are TGCAGTGCCCGAGGTGGGGCAGATGGTTTCTTT.

CDR3 nucleotide sequence: TGTGCCAGCAGCCAAGATTGGGGGGTAGGATGGGAAAAACTGTTTTTT. It specifies CASSQDWGVGWEKLFF. The rearrangement uses TRBV14 and TRBJ1-4, with D perhaps TRBD1 (5 bases). Trimming left V 0 bases short and J 8 bases short, with 16 bases between. The CDR3 loop spans 16 amino acids. Germline CDR1 reads SGHDN; CDR2 reads FVKESK.

V gene TRBV7-8 combines with J gene TRBJ2-1, with D hard to call. This CDR3 region has 13 residues. V was trimmed by 2 bases and J by 6 bases, leaving 8 bases between them. Germline CDR1 SGHVS, CDR2 FQNEAQ. For the CDR3, the DNA is TGTGCCAGCAGCTTACCACACATCAATGAGCAGTTCTTC. Protein: CASSLPHINEQFF.

The CDR3, as DNA: TGTGCCAGCAGCCCCAGACAGGGCGCAGATACGCAGTATTTT. The encoded protein is CASSPRQGADTQYF. The chain uses TRBV11-3 and TRBJ2-3, with 7 bases aligning to TRBD1. The J segment lost 4 bases and the V segment lost 5 bases, leaving 6 bases of the junction unmatched. This CDR3 spans 14 amino acids. The germline V gene encodes CDR1 SGHNT and CDR2 YENEEA.

The V gene is TRBV6-5, the J gene TRBJ1-5; no clear D gene. The CDR3 runs to 14 residues. Germline V CDR1 and CDR2: MNHEY, SVGAGI. V was trimmed by 2 bases and J by 2 bases, leaving 7 bases between them. CDR3 coding DNA: TGTGCCAGCAGTTACAACGGGGGCAATCAGCCCCAGCATTTT. Translating gives CASSYNGGNQPQHF.

DNA for the CDR3: TGTGCCAGCAGCCTAGCCCCCTCCCGTCCCCCCTACGAGCAGTACTTC. This encodes CASSLAPSRPPYEQYF. The chain has TRBV3-1 (or the pseudogene TRBV3-2) and TRBJ2-7; D not resolved. Trimming left V 4 bases short and J 2 bases short, with 18 bases between. This CDR3 contains 16 residues. CDR1 and CDR2 from the germline V gene are LGHDT and YNNKEL (reference sequence).

V is TRBV5-1 and J is TRBJ2-1, with D perhaps TRBD2 (6 bases). Germline loops: CDR1 SGHRS, CDR2 YFSETQ. CDR3 length: 15 amino acids. V dropped 0 bases and J dropped 8 bases, with 15 bases sitting between them. The CDR3 DNA reads as TGCGCCAGCAGCTTGGGGGGACTTCTCGGCGATGAGCAGTTCTTC. Translating gives CASSLGGLLGDEQFF.

This chain joins TRBV5-1 and TRBJ1-5; D possibly corresponds to TRBD1 (6 bases). Germline values: CDR1 SGHRS, CDR2 YFSETQ. The V gene lost 2 bases and the J gene lost 0 bases, with 18 bases spanning the gap. The CDR3 loop spans 18 amino acids. The CDR3 here is CASSLQGHFFLSNQPQHF. The DNA of the CDR3 is TGCGCCAGCAGCTTACAGGGACATTTTTTTCTTAGCAATCAGCCCCAGCATTTT. Drawing the rest from reference TRBV5-1 and TRBJ1-5, the complete variable domain is KAGVTQTPRYLIKTRGQQVTLSCSPISGHRSVSWYQQTPGQGLQFLFEYFSETQRNKGNFPGRFSGRQFSNSRSEMNVSTLELGDSALYLCASSLQGHFFLSNQPQHFGDGTRLSIL.

The chain has TRBV29-1 and TRBJ2-4; possibly TRBD2 for D (6 bases). The CDR3 loop spans 13 amino acids. Germline assignment: CDR1 SQVTM and CDR2 ANQGSEA. V was clipped by 3 bases and J by 7 bases, with 13 bases between them. This CDR3 is CSVEGGAGNIQYF. CDR3 bases: TGCAGCGTTGAGGGCGGGGCTGGGAACATTCAGTACTTC.

This rearrangement joins TRBV6-1 to TRBJ1-4; D may be TRBD1 (5 bases). The germline V and J ends were trimmed by 0 bases and 8 bases, with 13 bases remaining between them. CDR1 MNHNS and CDR2 SASEGT come from the germline V gene. The CDR3 extends over 15 amino acids. The CDR3 region has the DNA TGTGCCAGCAGTGAAGCTGGGCAGGGAAGGGAAAAACTGTTTTTT. Its translation is CASSEAGQGREKLFF.

J is TRBJ1-4 and V is TRBV5-1, with D uncertain. V gave up 4 bases and J gave up 4 bases, with 14 bases separating them. CDR3 length: 15 amino acids. CDR1 is SGHRS, CDR2 YFSETQ, per germline. The CDR3 loop is CASSRNVGNNEKLFF. The CDR3 DNA follows: TGCGCCAGCAGCCGGAACGTGGGGAATAATGAAAAACTGTTTTTT.

This clone occurred a few times. The chain combines TRBV15 with TRBJ1-4; TRBD1 might be the D (5 bases). CDR3 size: 16 residues. V was clipped by 0 bases and J by 6 bases, with 14 bases between them. The germline gives CDR1 LNHNV, CDR2 YYDKDF (reference sequence). The CDR3 DNA reads TGTGCCACCAGCAGAGATCAGGGAGCGGGAGATGAAAAACTGTTTTTT. Amino acid sequence: CATSRDQGAGDEKLFF.

This clone was seen once. The gene calls are TRBV11-2 and TRBJ2-7; D uncertain. CDR1 and CDR2 from the germline V gene are SGHAT and FQNNGV. There are 10 residues in the CDR3. Trimming removed 2 bases at V and 6 bases at J, with 2 bases between. The CDR3, as DNA: TGTGCCAGCAGCTTATTCGAGCAGTACTTC. Its protein product is CASSLFEQYF.

The gene calls are TRBV30 and TRBJ1-5, with D possibly TRBD1 on 5 matching bases. Looked up from germline, CDR1 is GTSNPN and CDR2 is SVGIG (reference sequence). CDR3 length equals 15 residues. V shed 0 bases and J shed 3 bases, with 12 bases lying between them. This chain's CDR3 is CAWSVRWGSNQPQHF. As DNA, the CDR3 is TGTGCCTGGAGTGTACGGTGGGGGTCCAATCAGCCCCAGCATTTT.

The chain carries TRBV13 and TRBJ2-7; D gene ambiguous. The CDR3 totals 13 residues. Trimming took 5 bases from V and 3 from J, leaving 11 bases between them. Germline CDR1 and CDR2: PRHDT and FYEKMQ (reference sequence). CDR3 DNA sequence: TGTGCCAGCAGCGAAAGGACCGGCTACGAGCAGTACTTC. This gives the protein CASSERTGYEQYF.

The V and J genes are TRBV5-1 and TRBJ2-7; 11 bases line up with TRBD1. V shed 2 bases, J shed 5 bases, and the junction held 9 bases outside the gene matches. The V gene's germline CDR1 is SGHRS and CDR2 YFSETQ. This CDR3 region has 16 residues. The CDR3 region is CASSLVGTGGRNEQYF. The CDR3, as DNA: TGCGCCAGCAGCTTAGTCGGGACAGGGGGGAGGAACGAGCAGTACTTC.

The CDR3 coding sequence is TGTGCCAGCAGCTTAGGCATAATCCCCACAGATACGCAGTATTTT. This sequence encodes CASSLGIIPTDTQYF. The gene calls are TRBV7-9 and TRBJ2-3; D is undetermined. Trimming removed 1 base from V and 2 bases from J, with 10 bases in between. The V gene's germline CDR1 is SEHNR and CDR2 FQNEAQ (reference sequence). The CDR3 runs 15 residues.